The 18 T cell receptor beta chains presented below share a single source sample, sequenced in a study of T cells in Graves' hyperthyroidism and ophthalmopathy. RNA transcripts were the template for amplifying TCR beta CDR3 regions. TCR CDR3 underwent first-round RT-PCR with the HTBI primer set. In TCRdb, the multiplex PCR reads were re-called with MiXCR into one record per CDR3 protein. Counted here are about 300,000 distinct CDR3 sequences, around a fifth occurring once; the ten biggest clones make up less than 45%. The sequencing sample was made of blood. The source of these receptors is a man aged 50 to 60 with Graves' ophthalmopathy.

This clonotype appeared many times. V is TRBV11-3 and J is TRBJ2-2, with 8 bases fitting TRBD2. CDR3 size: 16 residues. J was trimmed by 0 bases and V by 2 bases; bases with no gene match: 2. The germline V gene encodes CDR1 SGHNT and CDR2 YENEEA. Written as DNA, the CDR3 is TGTGCCAGCAGCTTATCAGCGGGGGCGAACACCGGGGAGCTGTTTTTT. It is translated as CASSLSAGANTGELFF. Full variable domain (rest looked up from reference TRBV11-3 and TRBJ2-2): EAGVVQSPRYKIIEKKQPVAFWCNPISGHNTLYWYLQNLGQGPELLIRYENEEAVDDSQLPKDRFSAERLKGVDSTLKIQPAELGDSAVYLCASSLSAGANTGELFFGEGSRLTVL.

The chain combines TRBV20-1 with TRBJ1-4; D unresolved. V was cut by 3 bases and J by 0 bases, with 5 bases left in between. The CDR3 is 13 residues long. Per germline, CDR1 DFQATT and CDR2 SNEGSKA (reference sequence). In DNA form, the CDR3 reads TGCAGTGCTAGTAGGGCAACTAATGAAAAACTGTTTTTT. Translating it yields CSASRATNEKLFF.

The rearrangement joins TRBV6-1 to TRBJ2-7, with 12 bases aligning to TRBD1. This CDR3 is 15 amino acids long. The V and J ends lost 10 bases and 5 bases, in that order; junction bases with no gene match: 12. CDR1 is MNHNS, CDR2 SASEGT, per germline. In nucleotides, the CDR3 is TGTGCCATCCGGGACAGGGGGCTGATTTTCGACGAGCAGTACTTC. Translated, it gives CAIRDRGLIFDEQYF.

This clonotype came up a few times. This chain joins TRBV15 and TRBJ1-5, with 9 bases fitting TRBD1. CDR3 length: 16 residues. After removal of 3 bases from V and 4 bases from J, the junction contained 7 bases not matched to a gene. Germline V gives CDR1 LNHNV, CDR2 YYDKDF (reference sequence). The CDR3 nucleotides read TGTGCCACCAGCAGGGTCCGTGGGACAGGGAATCAGCCCCAGCATTTT. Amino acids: CATSRVRGTGNQPQHF.

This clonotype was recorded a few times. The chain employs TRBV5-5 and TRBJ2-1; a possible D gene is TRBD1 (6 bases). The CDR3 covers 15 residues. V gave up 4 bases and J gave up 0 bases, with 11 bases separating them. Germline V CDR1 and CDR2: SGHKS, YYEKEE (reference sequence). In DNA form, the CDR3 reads TGTGCCAGCAGCAGGGGGACACCCTCCTACAATGAGCAGTTCTTC. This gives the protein CASSRGTPSYNEQFF.

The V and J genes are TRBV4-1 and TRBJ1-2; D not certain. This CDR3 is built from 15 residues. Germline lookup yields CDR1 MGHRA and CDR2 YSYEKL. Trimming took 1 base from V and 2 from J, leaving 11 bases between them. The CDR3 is CASSQVWTENYGYTF. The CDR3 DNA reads TGCGCCAGCAGCCAAGTTTGGACGGAAAACTATGGCTACACCTTC.

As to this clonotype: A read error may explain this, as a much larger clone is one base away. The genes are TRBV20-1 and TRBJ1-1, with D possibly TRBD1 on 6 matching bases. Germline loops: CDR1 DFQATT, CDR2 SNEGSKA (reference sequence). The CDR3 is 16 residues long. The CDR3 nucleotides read TGCGGTGCTAGAGATAGGGACAAAGGACGAAGAACTGAAGCTTTCTTT. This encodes CGARDRDKGRRTEAFF.

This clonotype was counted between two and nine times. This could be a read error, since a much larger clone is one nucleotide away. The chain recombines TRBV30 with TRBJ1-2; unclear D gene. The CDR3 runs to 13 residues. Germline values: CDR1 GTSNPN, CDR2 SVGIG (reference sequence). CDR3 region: CAWSVRGVYGYAF. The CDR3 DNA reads TGTGCCTGGAGTGTACGGGGTGTCTATGGCTACGCCTTC.

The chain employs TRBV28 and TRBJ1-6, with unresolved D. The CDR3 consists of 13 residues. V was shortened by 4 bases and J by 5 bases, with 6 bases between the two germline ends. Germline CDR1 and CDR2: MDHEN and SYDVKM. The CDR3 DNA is TGTGCCAGCAGTTCGGGAAATAATTCACCCCTCCACTTT. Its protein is CASSSGNNSPLHF.

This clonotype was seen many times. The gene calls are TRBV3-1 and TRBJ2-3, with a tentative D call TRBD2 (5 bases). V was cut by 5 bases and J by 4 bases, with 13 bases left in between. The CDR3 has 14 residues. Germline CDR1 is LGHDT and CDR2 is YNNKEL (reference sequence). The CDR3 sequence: CASSLGPGSDTQYF. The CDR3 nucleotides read TGTGCCAGCAGCTTAGGACCGGGGTCAGATACGCAGTATTTT.

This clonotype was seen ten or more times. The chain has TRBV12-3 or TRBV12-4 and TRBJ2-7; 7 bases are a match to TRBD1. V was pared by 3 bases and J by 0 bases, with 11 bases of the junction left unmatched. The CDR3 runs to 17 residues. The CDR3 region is CASSFSGSDRYSYEQYF. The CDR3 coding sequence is TGTGCCAGCAGTTTTTCCGGATCGGACAGGTACTCCTACGAGCAGTACTTC.

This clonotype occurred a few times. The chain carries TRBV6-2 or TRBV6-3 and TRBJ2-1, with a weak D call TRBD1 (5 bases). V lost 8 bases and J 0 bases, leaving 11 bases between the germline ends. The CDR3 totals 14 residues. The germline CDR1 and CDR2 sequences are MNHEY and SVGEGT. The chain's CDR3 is CASDTGFSYNEQFF. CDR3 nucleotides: TGTGCCAGCGACACAGGATTCTCCTACAATGAGCAGTTCTTC.

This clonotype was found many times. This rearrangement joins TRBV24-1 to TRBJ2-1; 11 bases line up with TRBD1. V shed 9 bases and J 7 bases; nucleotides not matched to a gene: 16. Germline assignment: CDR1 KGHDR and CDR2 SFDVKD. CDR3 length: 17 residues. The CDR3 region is CATGELRGQGVRNEQFF. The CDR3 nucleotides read TGTGCCACCGGAGAACTCAGGGGACAGGGGGTTCGAAATGAGCAGTTCTTC.

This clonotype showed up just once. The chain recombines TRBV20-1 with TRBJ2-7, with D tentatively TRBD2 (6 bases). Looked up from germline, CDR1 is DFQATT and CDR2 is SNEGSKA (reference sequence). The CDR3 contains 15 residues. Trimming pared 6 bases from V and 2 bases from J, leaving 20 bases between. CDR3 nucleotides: TGCAGTGCCCAAGACCCGGGGGACCCGACCTACGAGCAGTACTTC. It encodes CSAQDPGDPTYEQYF.

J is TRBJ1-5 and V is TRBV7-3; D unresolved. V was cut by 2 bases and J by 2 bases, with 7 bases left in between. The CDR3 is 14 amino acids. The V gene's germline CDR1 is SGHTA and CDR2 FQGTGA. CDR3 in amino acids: CASSLGSGNQPQHF. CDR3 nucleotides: TGTGCCAGCAGCTTAGGGTCGGGCAATCAGCCCCAGCATTTT.

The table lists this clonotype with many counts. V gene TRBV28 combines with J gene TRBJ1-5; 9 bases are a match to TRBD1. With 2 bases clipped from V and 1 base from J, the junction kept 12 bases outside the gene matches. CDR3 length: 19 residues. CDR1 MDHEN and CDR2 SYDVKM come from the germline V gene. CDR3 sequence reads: CASSLSRRTGVGSNQPQHF. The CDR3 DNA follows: TGTGCCAGCAGTTTAAGTAGGCGGACAGGGGTTGGGAGCAATCAGCCCCAGCATTTT.

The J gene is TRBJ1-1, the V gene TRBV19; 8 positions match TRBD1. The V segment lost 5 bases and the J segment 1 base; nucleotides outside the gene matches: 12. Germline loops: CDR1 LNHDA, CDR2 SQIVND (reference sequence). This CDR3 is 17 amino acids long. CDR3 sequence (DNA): TGTGCCAGTAGTCTCACAGGGGGTATTTTGGGGAACACTGAAGCTTTCTTT. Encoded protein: CASSLTGGILGNTEAFF.

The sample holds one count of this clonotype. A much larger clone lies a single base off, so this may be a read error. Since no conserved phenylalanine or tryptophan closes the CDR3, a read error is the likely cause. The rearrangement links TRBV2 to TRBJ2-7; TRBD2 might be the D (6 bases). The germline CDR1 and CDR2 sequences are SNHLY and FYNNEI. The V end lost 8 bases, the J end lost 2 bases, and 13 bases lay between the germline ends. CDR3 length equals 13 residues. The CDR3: CASHREPTYEQYL. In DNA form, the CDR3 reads TGTGCCAGCCACCGGGAGCCTACCTACGAGCAGTACCTC.